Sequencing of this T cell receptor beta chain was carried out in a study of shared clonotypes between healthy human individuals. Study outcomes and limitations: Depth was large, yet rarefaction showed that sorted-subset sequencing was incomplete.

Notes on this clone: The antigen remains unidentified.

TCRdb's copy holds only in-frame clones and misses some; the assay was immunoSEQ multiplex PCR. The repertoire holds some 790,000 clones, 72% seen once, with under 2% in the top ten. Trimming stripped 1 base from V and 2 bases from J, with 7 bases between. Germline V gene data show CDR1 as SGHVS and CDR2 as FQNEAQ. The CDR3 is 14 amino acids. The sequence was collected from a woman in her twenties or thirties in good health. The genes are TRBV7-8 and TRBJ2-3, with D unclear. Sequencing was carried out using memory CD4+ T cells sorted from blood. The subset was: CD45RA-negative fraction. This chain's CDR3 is CASSLGPNTDTQYF. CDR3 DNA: TGTGCCAGCAGCTTAGGCCCCAACACAGATACGCAGTATTTT.